This is a list of T cell receptor beta chains from one sample in a study of response to subunit inactivated influenza vaccine. TCRdb analysed the RT-PCR reads with MiXCR anew, one entry per CDR3 protein. The sample contains 550,000 to 800,000 distinct CDR3 sequences, about 14% of which appear only once. This specimen consisted of PBMCs from blood, obtained roughly 15 days before vaccination. The receptors were gathered from a man in his forties or fifties who received an inactivated influenza vaccine. Each CDR3 is given with its conserved first and last residue. D genes are given only for firm matches. The size of a clone is reported for some rows only, either as once, few or many, or as a class for expanded clones.

clone size | D gene | J gene | V gene | CDR3 DNA | CDR3 protein
few | NA | TRBJ2-5 | TRBV7-8 | TGTGCCAGCAGCCAAGAGGGAGTAGGGGAGACCCAGTACTTC | CASSQEGVGETQYF
NA | NA | TRBJ2-2 | TRBV5-4 | TGTGCCAGCAGCTTGGAGGGTGGACTTCGGAACACCGGGGAGCTGTTTTTT | CASSLEGGLRNTGELFF
few | NA | TRBJ2-3 | TRBV12-3/TRBV12-4 | TGTGCCAGCAGTTTCCGTCGTACTTCGACTCGCACAGATACGCAGTATTTT | CASSFRRTSTRTDTQYF
NA | TRBD1 | TRBJ2-5 | TRBV7-7 | TGTGCTAGCAGCTTAGGGACAGGCCCGTGGGAGACCCAGTACTTC | CASSLGTGPWETQYF
few | NA | TRBJ2-1 | TRBV20-1 | TGCAGTGCTAGTATCGTTAGTCAGGAGCAGTTCTTC | CSASIVSQEQFF
NA | TRBD1 | TRBJ2-5 | TRBV20-1 | TGCAGTGCTAGACCAGGGGGCGCGGAGACCCAGTACTTC | CSARPGGAETQYF
NA | NA | TRBJ2-1 | TRBV20-1 | TGCAGTGCTAGAGTTGCGACGGGAGCACAGGATGAGCAGTTCTTC | CSARVATGAQDEQFF
NA | TRBD2 | TRBJ2-5 | TRBV4-3 | TGCGCCAGCAGCCAAGGGCCTACTAGCGGGGGGGCTCAAGAGACCCAGTACTTC | CASSQGPTSGGAQETQYF
few | TRBD2 | TRBJ2-1 | TRBV2 | TGTGCCAGCAGTGAGTTCGGCGGGGGGGTGTACAATGAGCAGTTCTTC | CASSEFGGGVYNEQFF
few | TRBD2 | TRBJ2-7 | TRBV5-1 | TGCGCCAGCAGCTGGGGGACTAGCGGGTACGAGCAGTACTTC | CASSWGTSGYEQYF
NA | NA | TRBJ2-5 | TRBV20-1 | TGCAGTCCAACAAGGAACCAAGAGACCCAGTACTTC | CSPTRNQETQYF
few | NA | TRBJ2-3 | TRBV5-1 | TGCGCCAGCAGCTTGTTAGCGTCCGGCACAGATACGCAGTATTTT | CASSLLASGTDTQYF
many | NA | TRBJ2-1 | TRBV4-3 | TGCGCCAGCTCACGGGAGAGCTCCTACAATGAGCAGTTCTTC | CASSRESSYNEQFF
few | TRBD2 | TRBJ2-1 | TRBV20-1 | TGCAGTGCCACCCCCGGGGGGAGGAATGAGCAGTTCTTC | CSATPGGRNEQFF
few | TRBD2 | TRBJ2-3 | TRBV7-8 | TGTGCCAGCAGCCCGAGCGGGAGGGGGGCAGATACGCAGTATTTT | CASSPSGRGADTQYF
NA | TRBD2 | TRBJ2-7 | TRBV7-2 | TGTGCCAGCAGCTCAACTGGGGGGGGTTTTCTCGGCGAGCAGTACTTC | CASSSTGGGFLGEQYF
few | NA | TRBJ1-2 | TRBV25-1 | TGTGCCAGCAGTGAATTCGCGGCAGGGGCTGGCTACACCTTC | CASSEFAAGAGYTF
NA | NA | TRBJ1-5 | TRBV19 | TGTGCCAGCCTCGGCCGGGCAGGGGAAAGGCCCCAGCATTTT | CASLGRAGERPQHF
once | NA | TRBJ2-1 | TRBV28 | TGTGCCAGCAGCCGACAGTTTAGGGGGGCTAATGAGCAGTTCTTC | CASSRQFRGANEQFF
few | NA | TRBJ1-2 | TRBV12-3/TRBV12-4 | TGTGCCAGCAGTTTACAGGGTGCACGGTATGGCTACACCTTC | CASSLQGARYGYTF
NA | NA | TRBJ2-3 | TRBV5-1 | TGCGCCAGCAGCTTACGGAACCGGGTTTCAGATACGCAGTATTTT | CASSLRNRVSDTQYF
NA | NA | TRBJ2-2 | TRBV7-8 | TGTGCCAGCGAGGCAGAGGAAACCGGGGAGCTGTTTTTT | CASEAEETGELFF
few | NA | TRBJ2-3 | TRBV3-1 | TGTGCCAGCAGCCAAGAGCTCCGGTGGCGAACAGATACGCAGTATTTT | CASSQELRWRTDTQYF
few | NA | TRBJ2-3 | TRBV12-3/TRBV12-4 | TGTGCCAGCAGTCCTAGGGAGTTGGTTGGTGCACGGGATACGCAGTATTTT | CASSPRELVGARDTQYF
few | NA | TRBJ2-1 | TRBV7-2 | TGTGCCAGCAGCCCTCAGGTCTACAATGAGCAGTTCTTC | CASSPQVYNEQFF
NA | TRBD2 | TRBJ2-1 | TRBV3-1 | TGTGCCACCTGCCCGGGACTAGCGGGCTCGAGCTCCTACAATGAGCAGTTCTTC | CATCPGLAGSSSYNEQFF
few | NA | TRBJ1-1 | TRBV6-1 | TGTGCCAGCAGTCCGGGTCGTCCGAACACTGAAGCTTTCTTT | CASSPGRPNTEAFF
NA | NA | TRBJ2-5 | TRBV6-1 | TGTGCCAGCGGGGGCCTAACTAGTCGGGAGACCCAGTACTTC | CASGGLTSRETQYF
NA | TRBD2 | TRBJ2-1 | TRBV6-2/TRBV6-3 | TGTGCCAGCAGTTACTCCACTAGCGGAGGCAACAATGAGCAGTTCTTC | CASSYSTSGGNNEQFF
NA | TRBD1 | TRBJ2-7 | TRBV2 | TGTGCCAGCAGTGAAGGGGGGACAGGGGGCTACGAGCAGTACTTC | CASSEGGTGGYEQYF